This T cell receptor (beta chain) comes out of a study of blood T cell repertoires in COVID-19 (dated by TCRdb to the early 2020s). Notes on the research overall: Samples covering the acute and convalescent phases of COVID-19 were provided by collaborators in the United States, Italy and Spain. The sample metadata nearly always contained a de-identified subject ID, COVID-19 status, age in years and sex. The repertoires were made available in a free public database intended to serve as a resource for research on the immune response to SARS-CoV-2. The material from the prospective study consisted of cDNA or gDNA derived from T cells, B-cell-depleted T cells, or PBMCs. Samples were obtained from the ongoing ImmuneRACE study (first 160 participants) and from over a thousand subjects provided by 6 global collaborators. Where HLA class I and class II types were available, the types were taken from metadata supplied by the sample provider, not from assay-based typing. Deeply sampled blood TCRbeta repertoires from subjects exposed to, actively infected with, or recovered from COVID-19 were included in the dataset. The paper as a whole reports these results and caveats: How much clinical and demographic metadata was included differed by source and by participant, and the metadata was provided uncurated.

The immunoSEQ Assay, a bias-controlled multiplex PCR, was used to amplify TCRbeta CDR3 regions from genomic DNA. The original methods were these. Nucleated cell counts per sample were estimated from amplification of reference gene primers within the assay. Sequence reads were collapsed and filtered to measure the absolute abundance of every unique TCRbeta CDR3 rearrangement. For each sample, productive Simpson clonality was calculated as the square root of Simpson's diversity index over productive rearrangements. TCRdb provides this immuneACCESS table in a form limited to in-frame rearrangements. Some clones are lacking; in checked studies, under half of them reflect an unresolved V gene, and why the rest are absent is not known. D and trimming were read from the DNA, whereas the V and J calls and clone size are those reported in that table. The sample contains around 360,000 clones, more than 75% of them found a single time. The biggest ten clones account for 8% to 13% of the sample.

CDR1 and CDR2 are drawn from the germline V gene (reference sequence): SEHNR, FQNEAQ. The CDR3 covers 15 residues, taking in both the cysteine and the phenylalanine. Of all the DNA, just the CDR3 is kept, 45 bases in frame from base 1. Germline trimming: 5 bases from V, 3 bases from J; junction bases outside gene matches: 4. One collaborating source in Seattle enrolled patients during active infection and followed them longitudinally through the course of disease. Collaborating institutions collected whole blood in K2EDTA tubes following their own protocols. For TCRbeta analysis, collaborators shipped samples as frozen whole blood, isolated PBMCs, or DNA extracted from either of those sample types. Regarding this clone: Its antigen has not been determined. It has no much larger one-base neighbor in the sample; base qualities were not kept.

The sample taken for sequencing was peripheral blood. The chain is assembled from TRBV7-9 and TRBJ2-3, with 11 bases matching TRBD2. This receptor was taken from a woman younger than 45 with COVID-19, enrolled during active disease. The CDR3 loop reads CASSRSGRGTDTQYF. DNA sequence: TGTGCCAGCAGCCGTAGCGGGAGGGGAACAGATACGCAGTATTTT. Beyond the CDR3, the reference TRBV7-9 and TRBJ2-3 genes provide the residues; the full variable domain reads: DTGVSQNPRHKITKRGQNVTFRCDPISEHNRLYWYRQTLGQGPEFLTYFQNEAQLEKSRLLSDRFSAERPKGSFSTLEIQRTEQGDSAMYLCASSRSGRGTDTQYFGPGTRLTVL.